The present TCR beta chain was sequenced within a study of T cell responses to AZD1222 COVID-19 vaccine. Study observations and caveats: Repertoires were sampled only after the peak T cell response. Only five or six people who got AZD1222 tested seropositive at baseline.

This CDR3 spans 15 amino acids. V was clipped by 2 bases and J by 0 bases, with 10 bases between them. The germline V gene encodes CDR1 MRHNA and CDR2 SNTAGT. Note on this clone: What it binds is unknown.

Timing groups of about 4 and about 12 weeks for second doses were pooled. Clones were read by immunoSEQ multiplex PCR, and TCRdb kept only the in-frame ones, dropping some. The sample has tens of thousands of clones; around nine tenths are singletons. This sequence was found in an adult who received the AZD1222 COVID-19 vaccine. Sequences were derived from peripheral blood, sampled 28 days after the second AZD1222 dose. The chain couples TRBV6-4 to TRBJ1-2; TRBD1 is a possible D gene (5 bases). CDR3 in amino acids: CASSDKQGANYGYTF. CDR3 DNA: TGTGCCAGCAGTGACAAGCAGGGCGCTAACTATGGCTACACCTTC.